This T cell receptor beta chain appears in the sequencing data of a study of T cells expressing NK-cell markers. Study as a whole: Researchers got TCR beta repertoires out of sorted CD3+CD56+NKG2C+, CD3+CD56+NKG2C- and CD3+CD56-NKG2C+ T cells. Seven donors tested HCMV-seropositive and one tested seronegative among the eight sequenced. Overall study results and limits: Among CD8+ T cells from over 5 donors, dominant NKG2C+ clonotypes accounted for about 1.0-7.0%. It was still unclear whether expanded NKG2C+ T cell clones were HCMV specific.

Reprocessing the 5' RACE reads, TCRdb reports a single entry for every CDR3 protein and omits DNA. The ten top clones account for over 20%, within a sample of approximately 170,000 distinct CDR3 sequences. Per the germline V gene, CDR1 is SEHNR and CDR2 is FQNEAQ (reference sequence). The length of the CDR3 is 12 residues. Of note for this clonotype: Antigen unknown.

The sample was blood T cells: a sorted CD56 or NKG2C T cell subset, CD4+ or CD8+ T cells, or bulk PBMC T cells (not recorded which). This TCR was recovered from a man aged 18-70 years in good health. The J gene is TRBJ1-2, the V gene TRBV7-9. CDR3 amino acids: CASSLLPDGYTF.